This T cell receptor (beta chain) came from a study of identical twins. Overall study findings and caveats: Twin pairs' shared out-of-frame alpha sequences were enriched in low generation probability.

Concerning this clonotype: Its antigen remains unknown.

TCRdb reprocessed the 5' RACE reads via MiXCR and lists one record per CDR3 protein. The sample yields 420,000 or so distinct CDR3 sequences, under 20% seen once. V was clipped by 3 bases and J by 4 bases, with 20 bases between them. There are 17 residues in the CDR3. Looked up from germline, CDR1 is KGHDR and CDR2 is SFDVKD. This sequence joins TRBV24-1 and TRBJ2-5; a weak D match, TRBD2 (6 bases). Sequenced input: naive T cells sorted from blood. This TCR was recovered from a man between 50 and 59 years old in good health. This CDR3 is CATSDPAEGGRLETQYF. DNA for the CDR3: TGTGCCACCAGTGATCCCGCGGAGGGCGGGCGGTTAGAGACCCAGTACTTC.